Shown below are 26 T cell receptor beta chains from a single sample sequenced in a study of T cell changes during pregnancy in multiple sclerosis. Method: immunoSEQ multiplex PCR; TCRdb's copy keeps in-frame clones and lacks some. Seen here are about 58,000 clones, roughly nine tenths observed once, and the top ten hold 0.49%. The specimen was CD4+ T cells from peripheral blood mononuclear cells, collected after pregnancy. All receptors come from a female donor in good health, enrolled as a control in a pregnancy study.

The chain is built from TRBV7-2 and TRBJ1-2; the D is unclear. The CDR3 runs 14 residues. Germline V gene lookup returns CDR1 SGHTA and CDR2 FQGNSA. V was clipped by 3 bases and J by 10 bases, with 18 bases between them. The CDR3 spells CASSFNTEIKDYTF. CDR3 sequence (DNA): TGTGCCAGCAGCTTTAATACAGAGATAAAAGACTACACCTTC.

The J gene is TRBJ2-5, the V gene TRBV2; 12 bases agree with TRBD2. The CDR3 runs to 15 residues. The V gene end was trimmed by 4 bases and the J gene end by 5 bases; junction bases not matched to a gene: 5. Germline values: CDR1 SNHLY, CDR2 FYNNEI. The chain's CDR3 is CASSVPSGGEETQYF. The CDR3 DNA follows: TGTGCCAGCAGTGTCCCTAGCGGGGGGGAGGAGACCCAGTACTTC.

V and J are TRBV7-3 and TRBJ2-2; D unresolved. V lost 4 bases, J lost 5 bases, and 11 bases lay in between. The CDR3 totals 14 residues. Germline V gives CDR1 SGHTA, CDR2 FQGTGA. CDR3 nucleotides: TGTGCCAGCAGCTCTAGTCGCGGAACCGGGGAGCTGTTTTTT. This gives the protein CASSSSRGTGELFF.

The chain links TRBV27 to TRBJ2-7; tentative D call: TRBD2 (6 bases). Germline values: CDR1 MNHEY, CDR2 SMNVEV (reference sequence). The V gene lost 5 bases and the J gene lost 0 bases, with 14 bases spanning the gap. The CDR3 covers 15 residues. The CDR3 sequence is CASSPTGGYSYEQYF. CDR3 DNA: TGTGCCAGCAGTCCAACTGGGGGGTACTCCTACGAGCAGTACTTC.

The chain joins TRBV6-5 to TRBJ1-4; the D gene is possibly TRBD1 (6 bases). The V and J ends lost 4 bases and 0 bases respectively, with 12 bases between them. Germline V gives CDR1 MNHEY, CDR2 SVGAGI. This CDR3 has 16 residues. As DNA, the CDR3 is TGTGCCAGCAGTTCTCGACAGGCCTCAACTAATGAAAAACTGTTTTTT. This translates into CASSSRQASTNEKLFF.

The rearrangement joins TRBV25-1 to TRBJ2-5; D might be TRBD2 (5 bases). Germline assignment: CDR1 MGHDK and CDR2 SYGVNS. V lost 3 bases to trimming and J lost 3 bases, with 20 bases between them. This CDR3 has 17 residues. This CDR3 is CASSEWAPSVSEETQYF. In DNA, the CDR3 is TGTGCCAGCAGTGAGTGGGCCCCCTCAGTTAGCGAAGAGACCCAGTACTTC.

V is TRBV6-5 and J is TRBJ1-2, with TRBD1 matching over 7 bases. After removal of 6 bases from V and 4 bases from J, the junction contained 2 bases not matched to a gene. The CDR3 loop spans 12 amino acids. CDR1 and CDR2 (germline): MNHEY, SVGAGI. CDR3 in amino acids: CASRRDSYGYTF. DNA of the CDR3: TGTGCCAGCAGGCGGGACAGCTATGGCTACACCTTC.

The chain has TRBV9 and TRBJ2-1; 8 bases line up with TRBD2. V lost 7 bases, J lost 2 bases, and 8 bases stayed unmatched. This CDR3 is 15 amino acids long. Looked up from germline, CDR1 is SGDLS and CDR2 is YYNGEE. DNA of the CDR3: TGTGCCAGCGTCCCGACGGGGGGGACCTACAATGAGCAGTTCTTC. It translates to CASVPTGGTYNEQFF.

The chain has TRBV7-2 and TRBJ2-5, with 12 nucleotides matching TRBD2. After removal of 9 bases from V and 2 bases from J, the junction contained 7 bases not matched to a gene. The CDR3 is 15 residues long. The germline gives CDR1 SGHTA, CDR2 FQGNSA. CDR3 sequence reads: CASSRTSGEQETQYF. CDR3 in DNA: TGTGCCAGTTCGAGGACTAGCGGGGAACAAGAGACCCAGTACTTC.

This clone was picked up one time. The CDR3 region is CASSQFGAGELFF. DNA for the CDR3: TGCGCCAGCAGCCAATTCGGGGCCGGGGAGCTGTTTTTT. The chain joins TRBV4-3 to TRBJ2-2; weak D call: TRBD2 (5 bases). The CDR3 spans 13 residues. Trimming removed 2 bases from V and 6 bases from J, with 7 bases in between. Per the germline V gene, CDR1 is LGHNA and CDR2 is YSLEER.

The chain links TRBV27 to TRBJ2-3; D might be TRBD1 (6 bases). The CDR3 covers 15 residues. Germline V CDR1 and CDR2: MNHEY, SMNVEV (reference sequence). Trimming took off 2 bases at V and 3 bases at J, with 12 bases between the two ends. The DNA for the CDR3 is TGTGCCAGCAGTTTAGGGCCAGGGGAGACAGATACGCAGTATTTT. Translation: CASSLGPGETDTQYF.

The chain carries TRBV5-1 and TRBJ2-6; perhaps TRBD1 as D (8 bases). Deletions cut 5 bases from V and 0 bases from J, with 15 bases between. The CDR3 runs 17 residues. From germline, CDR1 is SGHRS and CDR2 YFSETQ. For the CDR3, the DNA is TGCGCCAGCAGACCAACAGGGGGGGTCTCTGGGGCCAACGTCCTGACTTTC. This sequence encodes CASRPTGGVSGANVLTF.

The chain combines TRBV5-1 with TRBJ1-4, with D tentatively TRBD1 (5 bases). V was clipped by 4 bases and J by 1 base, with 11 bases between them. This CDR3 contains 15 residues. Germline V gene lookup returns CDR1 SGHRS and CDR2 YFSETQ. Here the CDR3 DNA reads TGCGCCAGCAGCCCGGCGGGGCAAACTAATGAAAAACTGTTTTTT. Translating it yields CASSPAGQTNEKLFF. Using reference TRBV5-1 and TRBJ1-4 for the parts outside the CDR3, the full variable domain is KAGVTQTPRYLIKTRGQQVTLSCSPISGHRSVSWYQQTPGQGLQFLFEYFSETQRNKGNFPGRFSGRQFSNSRSEMNVSTLELGDSALYLCASSPAGQTNEKLFFGSGTQLSVL.

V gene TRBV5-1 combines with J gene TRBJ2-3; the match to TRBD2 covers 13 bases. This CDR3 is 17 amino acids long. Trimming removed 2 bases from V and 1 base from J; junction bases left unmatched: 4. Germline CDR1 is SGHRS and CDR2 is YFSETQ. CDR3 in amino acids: CASSLSGTSGGTDTQYF. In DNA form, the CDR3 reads TGCGCCAGCAGCTTATCCGGGACTAGCGGGGGCACAGATACGCAGTATTTT. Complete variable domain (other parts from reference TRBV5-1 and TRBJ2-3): KAGVTQTPRYLIKTRGQQVTLSCSPISGHRSVSWYQQTPGQGLQFLFEYFSETQRNKGNFPGRFSGRQFSNSRSEMNVSTLELGDSALYLCASSLSGTSGGTDTQYFGPGTRLTVL.

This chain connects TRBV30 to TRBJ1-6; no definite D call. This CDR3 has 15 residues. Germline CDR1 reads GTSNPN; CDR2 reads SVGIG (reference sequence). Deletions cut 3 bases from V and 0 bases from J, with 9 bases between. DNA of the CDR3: TGTGCCTGGAGGTCTGCCAGCTCCTATAATTCACCCCTCCACTTT. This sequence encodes CAWRSASSYNSPLHF. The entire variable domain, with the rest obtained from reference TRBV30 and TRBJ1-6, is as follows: SQTIHQWPATLVQPVGSPLSLECTVEGTSNPNLYWYRQAAGRGLQLLFYSVGIGQISSEVPQNLSASRPQDRQFILSSKKLLLSDSGFYLCAWRSASSYNSPLHFGNGTRLTVT.

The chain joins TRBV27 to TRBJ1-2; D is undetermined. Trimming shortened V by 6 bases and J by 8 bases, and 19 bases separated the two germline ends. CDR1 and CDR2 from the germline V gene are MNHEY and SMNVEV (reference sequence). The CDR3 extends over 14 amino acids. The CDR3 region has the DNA TGTGCCAGCAGACGCCCTGGGGAGACGAAGGGCTACACCTTC. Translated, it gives CASRRPGETKGYTF.

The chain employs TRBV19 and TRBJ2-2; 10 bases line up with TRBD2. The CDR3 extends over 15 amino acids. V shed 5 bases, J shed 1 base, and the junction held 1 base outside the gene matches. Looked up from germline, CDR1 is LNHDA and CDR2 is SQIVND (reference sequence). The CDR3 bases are TGTGCCAGTAGTCTAGCGGGGGTGAACACCGGGGAGCTGTTTTTT. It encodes CASSLAGVNTGELFF. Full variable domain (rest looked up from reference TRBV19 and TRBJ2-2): DGGITQSPKYLFRKEGQNVTLSCEQNLNHDAMYWYRQDPGQGLRLIYYSQIVNDFQKGDIAEGYSVSREKKESFPLTVTSAQKNPTAFYLCASSLAGVNTGELFFGEGSRLTVL.

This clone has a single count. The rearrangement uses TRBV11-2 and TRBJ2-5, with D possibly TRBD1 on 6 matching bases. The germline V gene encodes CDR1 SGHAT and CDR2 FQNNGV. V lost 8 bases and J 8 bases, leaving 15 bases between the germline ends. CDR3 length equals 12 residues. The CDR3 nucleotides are TGTGCCAGCGGATACCTAGGGGGTACCCAGTACTTC. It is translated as CASGYLGGTQYF.

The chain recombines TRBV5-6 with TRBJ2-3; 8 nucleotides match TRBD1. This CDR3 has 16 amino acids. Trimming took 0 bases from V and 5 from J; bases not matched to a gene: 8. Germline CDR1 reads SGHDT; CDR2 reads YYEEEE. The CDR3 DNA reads TGTGCCAGCAGCTTGGTCGGCAGGGGGCAAGGAGATACGCAGTATTTT. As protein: CASSLVGRGQGDTQYF.

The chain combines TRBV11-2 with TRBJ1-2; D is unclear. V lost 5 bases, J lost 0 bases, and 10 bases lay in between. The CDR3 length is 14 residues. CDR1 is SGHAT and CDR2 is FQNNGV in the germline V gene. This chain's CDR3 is CASSPISANYGYTF. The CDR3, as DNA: TGTGCCAGCAGCCCGATCTCAGCTAACTATGGCTACACCTTC.

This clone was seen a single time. CDR3 residues: CASSPTGTDMAYGYTF. DNA for the CDR3: TGTGCCAGCAGCCCTACAGGGACAGATATGGCCTATGGCTACACCTTC. The V call is TRBV4-2, the J call TRBJ1-2; 7 nucleotides agree with TRBD1. The J segment lost 4 bases and the V segment lost 4 bases, leaving 12 bases of the junction unmatched. CDR3 length equals 16 residues. The V gene's germline CDR1 is LGHNA and CDR2 YNFKEQ.

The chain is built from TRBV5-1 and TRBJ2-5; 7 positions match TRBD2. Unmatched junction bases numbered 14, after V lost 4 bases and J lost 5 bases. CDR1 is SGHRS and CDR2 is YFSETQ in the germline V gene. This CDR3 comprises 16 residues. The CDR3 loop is CASSRGAGAEWETQYF. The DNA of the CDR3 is TGCGCCAGCAGCCGAGGGGCGGGAGCTGAGTGGGAGACCCAGTACTTC.

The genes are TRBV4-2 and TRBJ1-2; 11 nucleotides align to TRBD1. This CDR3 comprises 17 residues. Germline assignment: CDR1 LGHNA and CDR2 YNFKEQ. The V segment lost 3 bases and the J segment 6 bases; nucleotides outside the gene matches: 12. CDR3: CASSHQRKGQGADGYTF. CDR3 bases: TGTGCCAGCAGCCATCAGCGTAAAGGACAGGGGGCTGATGGCTACACCTTC.

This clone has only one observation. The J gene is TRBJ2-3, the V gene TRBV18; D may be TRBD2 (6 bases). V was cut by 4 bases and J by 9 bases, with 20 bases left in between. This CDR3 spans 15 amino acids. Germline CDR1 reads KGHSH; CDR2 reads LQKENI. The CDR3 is CASSRAEIGGGTQYF. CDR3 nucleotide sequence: TGTGCCAGCTCACGAGCGGAAATAGGTGGGGGGACGCAGTATTTT.

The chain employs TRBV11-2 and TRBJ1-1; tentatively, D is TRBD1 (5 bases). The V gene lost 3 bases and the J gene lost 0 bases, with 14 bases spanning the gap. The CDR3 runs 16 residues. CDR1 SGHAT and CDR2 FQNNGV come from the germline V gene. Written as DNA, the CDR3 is TGTGCCAGCAGCTTCCGGCAGGGTAAAGTGAACACTGAAGCTTTCTTT. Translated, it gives CASSFRQGKVNTEAFF. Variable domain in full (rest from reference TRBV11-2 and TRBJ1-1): EAGVAQSPRYKIIEKRQSVAFWCNPISGHATLYWYQQILGQGPKLLIQFQNNGVVDDSQLPKDRFSAERLKGVDSTLKIQPAKLEDSAVYLCASSFRQGKVNTEAFFGQGTRLTVV.

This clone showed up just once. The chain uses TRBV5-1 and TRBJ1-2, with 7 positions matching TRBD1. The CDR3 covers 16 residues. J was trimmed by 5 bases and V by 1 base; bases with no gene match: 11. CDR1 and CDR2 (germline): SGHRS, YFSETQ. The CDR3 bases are TGCGCCAGCAGCTTGTCGGGGGACAGCGACGATTATGGCTACACCTTC. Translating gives CASSLSGDSDDYGYTF. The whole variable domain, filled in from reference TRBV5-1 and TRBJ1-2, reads KAGVTQTPRYLIKTRGQQVTLSCSPISGHRSVSWYQQTPGQGLQFLFEYFSETQRNKGNFPGRFSGRQFSNSRSEMNVSTLELGDSALYLCASSLSGDSDDYGYTFGSGTRLTVV.